This T cell receptor (beta chain) was sequenced in a study of T-cell reconstitution after alpha-beta-depleted transplantation in children. Points on this clonotype: As yet, its antigen is unknown. Germline and junction disagree at one end, which may indicate a read error.

The TCRbeta library incorporated unique molecular identifiers. A single record per CDR3 protein comes from TCRdb applying MiXCR to the PCR reads. This repertoire shows fewer than 550,000 distinct CDR3 sequences, about an eighth found once; its top ten account for around 13%. General observations from the study: There were reportedly several hundred expanded graft clones from which alpha-beta T cells came about two months after transplant. T-cell numbers and diversity one year post-transplant derived largely from freshly generated T cells.

Germline values: CDR1 LGHNA, CDR2 YNFKEQ. The CDR3 length is 14 residues. This rearrangement joins TRBV4-2 to TRBJ1-5; D perhaps matches TRBD1 (5 bases). The material was PBMCs, mostly from graft donor cells, obtained 180 days after TCRalphabeta/CD19-depleted stem cell transplant. This receptor was taken from a female patient between 2 and 15 years old who had a stem cell transplant for aplastic anemia, so the T cells may come from the graft donor. CDR3: CVSSQDKTYQPQHF. Here the CDR3 DNA reads TGTGTCAGCAGCCAGGACAAAACGTATCAGCCCCAGCATTTT.